The 31 T cell receptor beta chains presented below share a single source sample, sequenced in a study of OX40 agonist ivuxolimab in advanced cancers. Assay used: immunoSEQ multiplex PCR; TCRdb lists only in-frame clones, some missing. This sample has about 15,000 clones, with roughly 92% found just once. Specimen: CD4+ or CD8+ T cells sorted from blood, collected in a trial of the OX40 agonist ivuxolimab. The origin of the receptors is an adult with an advanced solid tumor such as melanoma, head and neck, liver or kidney cancer.

The V and J genes are TRBV27 and TRBJ2-7; D remains ambiguous. Germline CDR1 is MNHEY and CDR2 is SMNVEV (reference sequence). The CDR3 covers 13 residues. The V end was cut by 2 bases, the J end by 4 bases, with 9 bases between. The CDR3 sequence: CASSLAASYEQYF. The CDR3 DNA follows: TGTGCCAGCAGTTTAGCAGCTTCTTACGAGCAGTACTTC.

V gene TRBV7-7 combines with J gene TRBJ2-1, with 7 bases matching TRBD2. CDR3 length equals 16 residues. Per the germline V gene, CDR1 is SSHAT and CDR2 is FNYEAQ (reference sequence). J lost 3 bases, V lost 5 bases, and 10 bases had no gene match. CDR3 in DNA: TGTGCCAGCAGCCACCCCCCTAGCGGAGGCTACAATGAGCAGTTCTTC. This translates into CASSHPPSGGYNEQFF.

V gene TRBV9 combines with J gene TRBJ2-4; tentatively, D is TRBD1 or TRBD2 (5 bases each). V shed 3 bases and J shed 11 bases, with 12 bases lying between them. The CDR3 is 12 amino acids. CDR1 is SGDLS and CDR2 is YYNGEE in the germline V gene. This CDR3 is CASSGTQGLQYF. DNA for the CDR3: TGTGCCAGCAGCGGGACCCAGGGACTTCAGTACTTC. The variable domain in full, with the rest retrieved from reference TRBV9 and TRBJ2-4, is DSGVTQTPKHLITATGQRVTLRCSPRSGDLSVYWYQQSLDQGLQFLIQYYNGEERAKGNILERFSAQQFPDLHSELNLSSLELGDSALYFCASSGTQGLQYFGAGTRLSVL.

The CDR3, as DNA: TGCGCCAGCAGCTCCCTGCACCTCCGGACAGGGGGAGATACTGAAGCTTTCTTT. It is translated as CASSSLHLRTGGDTEAFF. The chain is built from TRBV5-1 and TRBJ1-1; 10 bases map to TRBD1. Germline V gene sequence: CDR1 SGHRS, CDR2 YFSETQ. The CDR3 is 18 amino acids. Losses at the gene ends were 3 bases for V and 5 bases for J; bases not matched to a gene: 16.

The V gene is TRBV25-1, the J gene TRBJ2-3, with 13 nucleotides matching TRBD2. The junction had 6 bases not matched to a gene; V was cut back by 2 bases and J by 7 bases. Germline assignment: CDR1 MGHDK and CDR2 SYGVNS. This CDR3 has 16 amino acids. This CDR3 is CASSETSGGALYTQYF. The CDR3 coding sequence is TGTGCCAGCAGTGAAACTAGCGGGGGGGCCCTTTATACGCAGTATTTT.

In its sample, this clone was seen once. This rearrangement joins TRBV19 to TRBJ1-5, with D tentatively TRBD1 (5 bases). The germline V gene has CDR1 LNHDA and CDR2 SQIVND (reference sequence). The CDR3 totals 13 residues. V was pared by 5 bases and J by 3 bases, with 8 bases between. The CDR3 DNA is TGTGCCAGTAGTTGGGGCACCAATCAGCCCCAGCATTTT. It codes for CASSWGTNQPQHF.

For this clone: Germline is not matched at one junction end, which may reflect a read error. The chain joins TRBV27 to TRBJ2-4, with 10 nucleotides matching TRBD2. CDR1 is MNHEY and CDR2 is SMNVEV in the germline V gene (reference sequence). CDR3 length: 16 amino acids. The CDR3 here is CASNLLAGGPKNIQYF. In DNA form, the CDR3 reads TGTGCCAGCAATTTATTAGCGGGAGGCCCCAAAAACATTCAGTACTTC.

This clone showed up just once. V is TRBV7-9 and J is TRBJ1-2; tentatively, D is TRBD1 (6 bases). CDR1 and CDR2 from the germline V gene are SEHNR and FQNEAQ (reference sequence). Between the trimmed V and J ends, which lost 2 bases and 8 bases, there was a span of 18 bases. This CDR3 has 15 amino acids. The CDR3, as DNA: TGTGCCAGCAGCTTATCATCCCCGGGGGCGGAAGGCTACACCTTC. Its protein is CASSLSSPGAEGYTF.

In its sample, this clone was seen once. The V gene is TRBV4-3, the J gene TRBJ2-2; 14 positions match TRBD2. Germline V gene sequence: CDR1 LGHNA, CDR2 YSLEER. This CDR3 is 17 amino acids long. V gave up 2 bases and J gave up 4 bases; unmatched junction bases: 3. CDR3 nucleotides: TGCGCCAGCAGCCAACCGGGACTAGCGGGAGTCACCGGGGAGCTGTTTTTT. It yields the protein CASSQPGLAGVTGELFF.

The chain links TRBV5-6 to TRBJ2-5; D is unclear. V dropped 3 bases and J dropped 2 bases, with 8 bases sitting between them. Germline CDR1 SGHDT, CDR2 YYEEEE. The CDR3 contains 13 residues. The DNA for the CDR3 is TGTGCCAGCAGCTCGGAGATTCAAGAGACCCAGTACTTC. Translating it yields CASSSEIQETQYF.

V is TRBV28 and J is TRBJ2-7, with D unresolved. Trimming shortened V by 6 bases and J by 0 bases, and 12 bases separated the two germline ends. The CDR3 is 14 amino acids. Germline V gene lookup returns CDR1 MDHEN and CDR2 SYDVKM. The CDR3 here is CASSSKVSSYEQYF. The CDR3 bases are TGTGCCAGCAGCTCAAAAGTAAGCTCCTACGAGCAGTACTTC.

The genes are TRBV6-5 and TRBJ1-2; D is unclear. CDR1 and CDR2 from the germline V gene are MNHEY and SVGAGI. This CDR3 comprises 15 residues. The V end was cut by 0 bases, the J end by 8 bases, with 16 bases between. Here the CDR3 reads CASSYSMESLGGYTF. The CDR3 DNA reads as TGTGCCAGCAGTTACTCGATGGAGTCTCTTGGCGGCTACACCTTC.

The rearrangement joins TRBV19 to TRBJ1-3, with a tentative D call TRBD1 (6 bases). Deletions cut 5 bases from V and 4 bases from J, with 12 bases between. Germline assignment: CDR1 LNHDA and CDR2 SQIVND (reference sequence). CDR3 length equals 14 residues. This CDR3 is CASSSRDTGNTIYF. The CDR3 bases are TGTGCCAGTAGTTCCCGGGACACGGGAAACACCATATATTTT.

V usage is TRBV19 and J usage is TRBJ2-7; 8 bases fit TRBD2. CDR3 length: 15 amino acids. V shed 5 bases, J shed 4 bases, and the junction held 10 bases outside the gene matches. Looked up from germline, CDR1 is LNHDA and CDR2 is SQIVND (reference sequence). The CDR3 DNA sequence: TGTGCCAGTAGTCCCGAGGAGCGGGGGTCGTACGAGCAGTACTTC. Its translation: CASSPEERGSYEQYF.

This rearrangement joins TRBV28 to TRBJ1-2; tentative D call: TRBD1 (5 bases). From germline, CDR1 is MDHEN and CDR2 SYDVKM. V was trimmed by 5 bases and J by 3 bases, leaving 13 bases between them. The CDR3 covers 14 residues. The CDR3 protein is CASSPADTYYGYTF. The CDR3 nucleotides are TGTGCCAGCAGTCCGGCGGACACCTACTATGGCTACACCTTC.

This chain joins TRBV19 and TRBJ2-7; D is possibly TRBD1 (5 bases). The CDR3 consists of 12 residues. V was pared by 10 bases and J by 6 bases, with 16 bases between. The germline V gene has CDR1 LNHDA and CDR2 SQIVND (reference sequence). This CDR3 is CATAGPYGEQYF. Written as DNA, the CDR3 is TGTGCCACCGCAGGGCCCTACGGCGAGCAGTACTTC. Together with reference TRBV19 and TRBJ2-7, the CDR3 gives the full variable domain: DGGITQSPKYLFRKEGQNVTLSCEQNLNHDAMYWYRQDPGQGLRLIYYSQIVNDFQKGDIAEGYSVSREKKESFPLTVTSAQKNPTAFYLCATAGPYGEQYFGPGTRLTVT.

The V gene is TRBV5-4, the J gene TRBJ2-1, with 14 bases lining up with TRBD2. J was trimmed by 8 bases and V by 4 bases; bases with no gene match: 5. This CDR3 has 15 residues. Germline lookup yields CDR1 SGHNT and CDR2 YYREEE (reference sequence). The chain's CDR3 is CASSLGTSGSDEQFF. CDR3 DNA: TGTGCCAGCAGCCTAGGGACTAGCGGGAGTGATGAGCAGTTCTTC.

This chain connects TRBV10-2 to TRBJ2-3; 10 bases are shared with TRBD2. V lost 10 bases to trimming and J lost 4 bases; unmatched junction nucleotides: 8. The CDR3 is 14 amino acids. Germline V gene lookup returns CDR1 WSHSY and CDR2 SAAADI. CDR3 protein: CATYTSGVADTQYF. DNA for the CDR3: TGCGCCACCTATACTAGCGGGGTGGCAGATACGCAGTATTTT.

The rearrangement uses TRBV20-1 and TRBJ2-1; D is unresolved. Deletions cut 0 bases from V and 9 bases from J, with 6 bases between. Germline assignment: CDR1 DFQATT and CDR2 SNEGSKA (reference sequence). CDR3 size: 11 residues. For the CDR3, the DNA is TGCAGTGCTAGAGAGTCCCCTGAGCAGTTCTTC. Translation: CSARESPEQFF.

CDR3 amino acids: CASSLSSPNEQFF. The CDR3 DNA is TGTGCCAGCAGTTTGTCTTCACCGAATGAGCAGTTCTTC. V is TRBV27 and J is TRBJ2-1; D gene unclear. Germline CDR1 MNHEY, CDR2 SMNVEV (reference sequence). The V end was cut by 3 bases, the J end by 7 bases, with 10 bases between. The CDR3 has 13 residues.

The gene calls are TRBV10-1 and TRBJ1-1, with D unclear. With 3 bases removed from V and 0 bases from J, the gap between germline ends came to 14 bases. The germline V gene has CDR1 WNHNN and CDR2 SYGVQD (reference sequence). The CDR3 covers 16 residues. The CDR3 DNA reads TGCGCCAGCAGTGAAGGCAGGCAACCTATGAACACTGAAGCTTTCTTT. Protein: CASSEGRQPMNTEAFF.

The chain links TRBV5-1 to TRBJ2-7; 7 bases are a match to TRBD2. The CDR3 has 14 amino acids. Looked up from germline, CDR1 is SGHRS and CDR2 is YFSETQ. J gave up 3 bases and V 4 bases, and 7 bases lay outside the gene matches. The CDR3 loop is CASSPRERGYEQYF. The CDR3 DNA reads as TGCGCCAGCAGCCCCCGAGAGCGGGGCTACGAGCAGTACTTC.

The CDR3 coding sequence is TGTGCCAGCAGTTACCGGACTACCTACGAGCAGTACTTC. Translating it yields CASSYRTTYEQYF. The chain uses TRBV28 and TRBJ2-5; D might be TRBD2 (6 bases). The end of the DNA aligns better with TRBJ2-7, so the J call may be wrong. CDR1 and CDR2 (germline): MDHEN, SYDVKM. The CDR3 contains 13 residues.

This chain connects TRBV9 to TRBJ2-1; TRBD2 matches at 8 bases. Germline CDR1 is SGDLS and CDR2 is YYNGEE. Unmatched junction bases numbered 13, after V lost 0 bases and J lost 8 bases. The CDR3 has 17 residues. The CDR3 DNA follows: TGTGCCAGCAGCGTAGCTGTAGGGACTAGAAGCGGCGATGAGCAGTTCTTC. Encoded protein: CASSVAVGTRSGDEQFF.

This clone has just a few counts. The gene calls are TRBV6-4 and TRBJ1-1; no reliable D call. The CDR3 sequence is 14 residues long. The V end lost 0 bases, the J end lost 4 bases, and 9 bases lay between the germline ends. CDR1 and CDR2 from the germline V gene are MRHNA and SNTAGT. The CDR3 DNA reads as TGTGCCAGCAGTGACTCTCCGGAAGGCACTGAAGCTTTCTTT. Translated: CASSDSPEGTEAFF.

V and J are TRBV5-6 and TRBJ2-7, with TRBD2 matching over 7 bases. The V gene's germline CDR1 is SGHDT and CDR2 YYEEEE. V lost 7 bases and J lost 3; bases outside the gene matches: 10. The CDR3 consists of 14 residues. In nucleotides, the CDR3 is TGTGCCAGCCGGGAGGAGGGCCCGCACTACGAGCAGTACTTC. Translating gives CASREEGPHYEQYF.

CDR3 DNA: TGTGCCAGCAGCTCGGGACAGGGGGCTGGGGAGACCCAGTACTTC. Its translation is CASSSGQGAGETQYF. The genes are TRBV7-9 and TRBJ2-5, with 12 bases lining up with TRBD1. The CDR3 has 15 amino acids. Trimming took 4 bases from V and 5 from J; bases not matched to a gene: 5. Germline V gene sequence: CDR1 SEHNR, CDR2 FQNEAQ (reference sequence).

V gene TRBV18 combines with J gene TRBJ1-1; possible D gene TRBD1, 5 bases. Germline V gene sequence: CDR1 KGHSH, CDR2 LQKENI. V gave up 3 bases and J gave up 3 bases, with 8 bases separating them. The CDR3 runs to 13 residues. The CDR3 DNA reads TGTGCCAGCTCACCCCAGGGAGACACTGAAGCTTTCTTT. As protein: CASSPQGDTEAFF.

This chain uses TRBV30 with TRBJ2-7, with 7 bases identical to TRBD2. J was trimmed by 2 bases and V by 4 bases; bases with no gene match: 8. The CDR3 covers 14 residues. Germline V CDR1 and CDR2: GTSNPN, SVGIG (reference sequence). The CDR3 is CAWTTGTTTYEQYF. CDR3 sequence (DNA): TGTGCCTGGACTACCGGGACTACAACCTACGAGCAGTACTTC. Supplemented by reference TRBV30 and TRBJ2-7, the full variable domain reads SQTIHQWPATLVQPVGSPLSLECTVEGTSNPNLYWYRQAAGRGLQLLFYSVGIGQISSEVPQNLSASRPQDRQFILSSKKLLLSDSGFYLCAWTTGTTTYEQYFGPGTRLTVT.

CDR3 coding DNA: TGCGCCAGCAGCGACACAGGGTACTCTGGAAACACCATATATTTT. Translation: CASSDTGYSGNTIYF. This chain connects TRBV5-1 to TRBJ1-3; tentative D call: TRBD1 (6 bases). The CDR3 is 15 amino acids. Germline assignment: CDR1 SGHRS and CDR2 YFSETQ. V was shortened by 4 bases and J by 0 bases, with 11 bases between the two germline ends.

The chain links TRBV19 to TRBJ2-2; the D gene is possibly TRBD2 (6 bases). The CDR3 totals 14 residues. Germline V gives CDR1 LNHDA, CDR2 SQIVND (reference sequence). Trimming took off 2 bases at V and 6 bases at J, with 10 bases between the two ends. The CDR3 is CASSIWTTPGELFF. In DNA, the CDR3 is TGTGCCAGTAGTATATGGACTACCCCCGGGGAGCTGTTTTTT.